This T cell receptor beta chain was obtained from a study of T cells in tuberculosis (dated by TCRdb to 2017 to 2018). For context, the study as a whole: To characterize T cells specific for the mycobacterial lipid antigen glucose monomycolate (GMM), the study used CD1B tetramers together with high-throughput TCR immunosequencing. IGRA-negative adolescents, IGRA-positive adolescents with latent tuberculosis and adults with active tuberculosis, nine to ten per group, were compared in a South African clinical cohort.

V is cut by 1 base and J by 0 bases, and the space between the germline ends is 19 bases. The CDR3, from cysteine to phenylalanine, totals 18 residues. Kept here is only the CDR3 DNA, which spans 54 bases and is read in frame from base 1. From a lookup of the germline V gene (reference sequence), CDR1 and CDR2 are SEHNR and FQNEAQ. At study entry, adolescents were screened for latent tuberculosis infection by tuberculin skin test and QuantiFERON-TB GOLD In-Tube IGRA. Immunosequencing was performed on unsorted cryopreserved PBMC and covered roughly 98,000 T cells per clinical donor on average. Eleven high schools in the Worcester region of the Western Cape, South Africa, served as enrollment sites for adolescents aged 12 to 18 years. Ten or so M. tuberculosis-infected adolescents and around 10 uninfected adolescents, matched for age and sex, were selected. PBMC from adolescents were isolated by density centrifugation from freshly drawn heparinized blood and were then cryopreserved.

As concerns this clone: Its antigen remains undetermined. Base qualities are not at hand, and no much larger clone is one base apart.

TCR libraries were generated with the immunoSEQ multiplex PCR assay, using TCR-beta and/or TCR-alpha/delta assays for each sample. Amplified TCR libraries were sequenced on the Illumina high-throughput platform. The study's own analysis went as follows. Clustering and dimensionality reduction relied on pairwise TCRdist distances among GMM-specific receptors from T cells that were either sorted ex vivo or expanded in vitro. Each clinical repertoire was assigned a mean NN-distance score, defined as the average TCRdist to the nearest 10% of tetramer-positive reference sequences. To compute GEM TCR motif frequency, the fraction of unique TCRs matching known GEM sequences by V/J usage and CDR3 length was calculated. Active tuberculosis was classified by linear discriminant analysis with leave-one-out cross-validation, implemented in scikit-learn. Entries here come from immuneACCESS through TCRdb and include only in-frame sequences with V and J called. Some clones fail to appear in such tables; in the studies checked, an unresolved V gene covers under half of the shortfall, and the cause of the remainder is unknown. V and J calls and clone size follow that table, whereas D and trimming were derived from the DNA. The sample table shows roughly 34,000 clones, and 85% to 95% are seen once. Jointly, the top ten make up 6.5% to 9.5% of the sample.

The full study reports these points: With the diverse GMM-specific repertoire as input, a classifier achieved 85% to 90% accuracy (AUROC around 0.9), whereas GEM motif frequencies as input gave around 70% accuracy. Smaller NN-distances were partly driven by shorter CDR3-alpha lengths in active tuberculosis patients, and statistical significance was not reached for the TCR-beta difference. Smaller mean NN-distances to GMM-specific TCRs were observed in active tuberculosis TCR-alpha repertoires than in IGRA-negative controls, suggesting clonal expansion of GMM-specific TCRs. Clinical samples were selected based on which cryopreserved specimens were available, and the active tuberculosis cases were adults whereas the controls were adolescents.

Sequenced: PBMCs. The source of this sequence is a donor aged 10 to 29 with latent tuberculosis or without tuberculosis infection. Some clones in this sample may be carry-over from other donors' samples. Recombination connected TRBV7-9 to TRBJ2-7, with TRBD1 as a weak D call on 5 bases. The sequenced DNA is TGTGCCAGCAGCTTAGATCCCAGGGCCCCCGTCTTCTCCTACGAGCAGTACTTC. It is translated as CASSLDPRAPVFSYEQYF. Full variable domain (CDR3 extended with the reference TRBV7-9 and TRBJ2-7 proteins): DTGVSQNPRHKITKRGQNVTFRCDPISEHNRLYWYRQTLGQGPEFLTYFQNEAQLEKSRLLSDRFSAERPKGSFSTLEIQRTEQGDSAMYLCASSLDPRAPVFSYEQYFGPGTRLTVT.